This TCR beta chain derives from a study of cytomegalovirus exposure and HLA in healthy donors. Study findings and constraints: High specificity and sensitivity for cytomegalovirus status were reported for the classifier.

Note on this clone: Its matching antigen is unknown.

The PCR made use of 60 Vbeta and 13 Jbeta primers. Generated by immunoSEQ multiplex PCR, the TCRdb table keeps only in-frame clones and is missing some. The profile shows around 180,000 clones, around 83% of them singletons. The clonotype was recovered from a girl aged 2 to 10 in good health and CMV-seropositive. Sequencing was performed on PBMCs.

The CDR3 here is CASSTGGEEKLFF. The CDR3 DNA reads TGTGCCAGCAGTACAGGGGGCGAGGAAAAACTGTTTTTT. The chain carries TRBV6-1 and TRBJ1-4; 9 bases map to TRBD1. Germline loops: CDR1 MNHNS, CDR2 SASEGT. This CDR3 has 13 residues. Losses at the gene ends were 5 bases for V and 8 bases for J; bases not matched to a gene: 3.